The entry below describes one TCR beta chain. Its matching antigen is unknown. These data come from a study of T-cell reconstitution after alpha-beta-depleted transplantation in children. Regarding the study as a whole: Newly generated T cells supplied most T-cell counts and diversity one year post-transplant. Expanded graft clones numbering several hundred reportedly gave rise to alpha-beta T cells about two months after transplant. At day 60, the high TCRbeta diversity found in some patients originated from recipient T cells and thymic progenitors that had survived.

Preparation of the TCRbeta library involved a method that used unique molecular identifiers. TCRdb itself ran the PCR reads through MiXCR, one entry per CDR3 protein. The table includes about 580,000 distinct CDR3 sequences, 23% detected once. This sequence was found in a boy younger than two who had a stem cell transplant for acute myeloid leukemia, so the T cells may come from the graft donor. The sample here was PBMCs, mostly from graft donor cells, taken 360 days after TCRalphabeta/CD19-depleted stem cell transplant.

CDR3 in amino acids: CASRLPGQQETQYF. Here the CDR3 DNA reads TGTGCCAGCAGGCTTCCGGGACAACAAGAGACCCAGTACTTC. V and J are TRBV12-3 or TRBV12-4 and TRBJ2-5; D possibly corresponds to TRBD1 (6 bases). The CDR3 runs 14 residues. V gave up 6 bases and J gave up 2 bases, with 13 bases separating them.